This record concerns one T cell receptor (beta chain) sequence. This sample was included in a study of blood T cell repertoires in COVID-19. Libraries were prepared by immunoSEQ multiplex PCR; TCRdb keeps only in-frame clonotypes and omits some of them. The top ten hold less than 20% of the sample, which has tens of thousands of clones, less than 85% seen once. CDR1 and CDR2 from the germline V gene are SGHAT and FQNNGV. The CDR3 loop spans 17 amino acids. V lost 0 bases, J lost 1 base, and 15 bases lay in between. V is TRBV11-2 and J is TRBJ2-5; D not certain. Source material: peripheral blood. The sequence derives from a woman over 75 with acute or convalescent COVID-19. The DNA for the CDR3 is TGTGCCAGCAGCTTAGATCCCCCCGCGGCGACCCAAGAGACCCAGTACTTC. Its protein product is CASSLDPPAATQETQYF.